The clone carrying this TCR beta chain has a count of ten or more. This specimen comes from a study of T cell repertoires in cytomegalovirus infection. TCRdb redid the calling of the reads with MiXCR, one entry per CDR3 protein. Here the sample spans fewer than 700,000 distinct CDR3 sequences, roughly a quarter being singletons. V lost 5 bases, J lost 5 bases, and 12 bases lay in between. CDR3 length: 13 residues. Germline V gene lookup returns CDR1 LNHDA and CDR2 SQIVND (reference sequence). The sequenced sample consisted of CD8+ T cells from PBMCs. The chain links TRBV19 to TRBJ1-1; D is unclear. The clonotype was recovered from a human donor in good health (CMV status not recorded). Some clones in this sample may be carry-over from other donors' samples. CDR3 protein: CASSGGSGTEAFF. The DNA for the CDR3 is TGTGCCAGTAGTGGAGGGTCTGGAACTGAAGCTTTCTTT.